This T cell receptor beta chain was recorded in a study of T cells in Graves' hyperthyroidism and ophthalmopathy. Researchers took RNA transcripts and amplified the TCR beta CDR3 regions from them. The HTBI primer set served for first-round RT-PCR of the TCR CDR3. TCRdb re-derived calls from the multiplex PCR reads in MiXCR, one entry per CDR3 protein. The sample shows approximately 560,000 distinct CDR3 sequences, 46% of them seen only once. When ophthalmopathy did not progress within 18 months, Graves' hyperthyroidism was considered stable. With a duration under 2 months, the hyperthyroidism was newly diagnosed in patients aged 18 to 65. In regard to this clonotype: Its antigen is unknown.

Germline V gene lookup returns CDR1 MNHEY and CDR2 SVGEGT. The CDR3 consists of 15 residues. V was clipped by 0 bases and J by 5 bases, with 13 bases between them. General study findings and limits: Onset of ophthalmopathy came a median around 7.1 months after the model predicted it.

The chain recombines TRBV6-2 or TRBV6-3 with TRBJ1-2; weak D call: TRBD1 (5 bases). Material: peripheral blood or thyroid tissue (not recorded which). This receptor was identified in a woman younger than 35 with Graves' hyperthyroidism. In DNA form, the CDR3 reads TGTGCCAGCAGTTACTCGGGACGGAGCGCTTATGGCTACACCTTC. Its protein is CASSYSGRSAYGYTF.